The 14 T cell receptor beta chains presented below share a single source sample, sequenced in a study of blood T cell repertoires in COVID-19 (TCRdb year 2020). Receptor libraries were prepared by the immunoSEQ multiplex PCR assay. The table comes from immuneACCESS by way of TCRdb, which keeps in-frame sequences with V and J called. Part of the clones is missing from these tables; in studies checked, under half for an unresolved V gene and the rest for unknown reasons. The sample profile shows just under 30,000 clones; about 86% of them were found once. About a quarter of the sample belongs to the ten largest clones. Sequencing was done on a sample of peripheral blood. Source of these receptors: a human donor with active COVID-19. The donor label of this sample is uncertain.

CDR3 loop: CASSQGGGATDTQYF. The CDR3 bases are TGTGCCAGCAGCCAAGGAGGGGGGGCCACAGATACGCAGTATTTT. The chain uses TRBV7-3 and TRBJ2-3, with a weak D call TRBD2 (7 bases). Looked up from germline, CDR1 is SGHTA and CDR2 is FQGTGA. This CDR3 is 15 amino acids long. Trimming took 5 bases from V and 2 from J, leaving 14 bases between them.

The gene calls are TRBV9 and TRBJ2-3, with 8 bases matching TRBD2. Unmatched junction bases numbered 4, after V lost 5 bases and J lost 2 bases. There are 14 residues in the CDR3. CDR1 and CDR2 (germline): SGDLS, YYNGEE. CDR3 loop: CASRRAGVTDTQYF. Written as DNA, the CDR3 is TGTGCCAGCAGAAGAGCGGGAGTCACAGATACGCAGTATTTT.

The rearrangement links TRBV6-6 to TRBJ2-2; 7 bases line up with TRBD1. This CDR3 contains 13 residues. Germline V gives CDR1 MNHNY, CDR2 SVGAGI (reference sequence). Germline trimming cut 6 bases from V and 4 bases from J; bases unmatched to any gene: 2. The CDR3 DNA sequence: TGTGCCAGCAGGGGACAGAGCACCGGGGAGCTGTTTTTT. Amino acid sequence: CASRGQSTGELFF.

The rearrangement joins TRBV5-4 to TRBJ2-5; 10 bases are shared with TRBD2. J gave up 1 base and V 2 bases, and 5 bases lay outside the gene matches. The length of the CDR3 is 16 residues. Germline V gene sequence: CDR1 SGHNT, CDR2 YYREEE (reference sequence). The CDR3 DNA sequence: TGTGCCAGCAGCTTCAGGACTAGCGGCCTCCAAGAGACCCAGTACTTC. It specifies CASSFRTSGLQETQYF.

The rearrangement joins TRBV10-2 to TRBJ1-1; TRBD1 matches at 12 bases. The J segment lost 4 bases and the V segment lost 6 bases, leaving 6 bases of the junction unmatched. The CDR3 contains 15 residues. Germline V lookup: CDR1 WSHSY, CDR2 SAAADI. In DNA, the CDR3 is TGCGCCAGCAGCACCGGGACAGGGGGCCTCACTGAAGCTTTCTTT. Encoded protein: CASSTGTGGLTEAFF.

In this sample, this clone turned up once. The CDR3 region has the DNA TGTGCCAGCAGCCTAGACCCCAATGAGCAGTTCTTC. It specifies CASSLDPNEQFF. The gene calls are TRBV12-3 or TRBV12-4 and TRBJ2-1; D gene unclear. V lost 6 bases and J 6 bases, leaving 9 bases between the germline ends. This CDR3 is built from 12 residues.

This sequence joins TRBV3-1 (or the pseudogene TRBV3-2) and TRBJ1-5; D is unresolved. V lost 1 base, J lost 7 bases, and 14 bases lay in between. The germline V gene encodes CDR1 LGHDT and CDR2 YNNKEL (reference sequence). The CDR3 sequence is 15 residues long. The DNA for the CDR3 is TGTGCCAGCAGCCAAGGCTTAGGGAGTCTGCAGCCCCAGCATTTT. Translated: CASSQGLGSLQPQHF.

The rearrangement joins TRBV14 to TRBJ2-3; 7 bases are shared with TRBD1. This CDR3 spans 16 amino acids. V shed 1 base and J 9 bases; nucleotides not matched to a gene: 13. Germline values: CDR1 SGHDN, CDR2 FVKESK. In nucleotides, the CDR3 is TGTGCCAGCAGCCAAGCGGACAGGTGGAGGTCCACAACGCAGTATTTT. It codes for CASSQADRWRSTTQYF.

The J gene is TRBJ2-2, the V gene TRBV1; the DNA was not compared with TRBD2, the D call given in the table. TRBV1 is listed as a pseudogene. This CDR3 contains 20 residues. CDR3 bases: TGCACCAGCAGCCGGAAGACTAGCAACAGTTGGCGTAGGGACACCGGGGAGCTGTTTTTT. Protein product: CTSSRKTSNSWRRDTGELFF.

The J gene is TRBJ1-1, the V gene TRBV5-6, with D possibly being TRBD1 (6 bases). Trimming pared 6 bases from V and 4 bases from J, leaving 19 bases between. CDR1 and CDR2 (germline): SGHDT, YYEEEE. This CDR3 has 15 amino acids. The CDR3 loop reads CASIPSGGLGTEAFF. The CDR3 region has the DNA TGTGCCAGCATCCCGTCCGGGGGGCTGGGCACTGAAGCTTTCTTT.

The V gene is TRBV12-3 or TRBV12-4, the J gene TRBJ2-7, with a tentative D call TRBD2 (6 bases). Trimming shortened V by 5 bases and J by 6 bases, and 11 bases separated the two germline ends. This CDR3 has 12 residues. The CDR3 region is CASSRTITEQYF. In DNA, the CDR3 is TGTGCCAGCAGTCGGACTATAACCGAGCAGTACTTC.

The chain links TRBV18 to TRBJ2-1; D may be TRBD2 (6 bases). The germline V and J ends were trimmed by 3 bases and 2 bases, with 8 bases remaining between them. Per the germline V gene, CDR1 is KGHSH and CDR2 is LQKENI. This CDR3 comprises 14 residues. The CDR3 sequence is CASSPSGPYNEQFF. The DNA for the CDR3 is TGTGCCAGCTCACCTAGCGGCCCCTACAATGAGCAGTTCTTC. Complete variable domain (other parts from reference TRBV18 and TRBJ2-1): NAGVMQNPRHLVRRRGQEARLRCSPMKGHSHVYWYRQLPEEGLKFMVYLQKENIIDESGMPKERFSAEFPKEGPSILRIQQVVRGDSAAYFCASSPSGPYNEQFFGPGTRLTVL.

This chain uses TRBV10-3 with TRBJ2-1, with 14 bases matching TRBD2. Trimming cost V 3 bases and J 5 bases; bases outside gene matches: 6. The CDR3 loop spans 17 amino acids. Germline-derived CDR1 and CDR2 are ENHRY and SYGVKD. The CDR3 sequence is CAISDRTSGRQDNEQFF. The CDR3 nucleotides are TGTGCCATCAGTGATAGGACTAGCGGGAGGCAAGACAATGAGCAGTTCTTC.

CDR3: CASSSGRTSAYEQYF. The CDR3 DNA follows: TGCGCCAGCAGCTCTGGGAGGACTAGCGCTTACGAGCAGTACTTC. This chain links TRBV5-1 with TRBJ2-7; 9 nucleotides agree with TRBD2. Germline assignment: CDR1 SGHRS and CDR2 YFSETQ. The length of the CDR3 is 15 residues. Trimming cost V 3 bases and J 4 bases; bases outside gene matches: 8.